This T cell receptor beta chain was identified during a study of T cell repertoires in cytomegalovirus infection. Study-wide findings and caveats: What dominated the ex vivo response were HLA-C-restricted CMV-specific TCR beta clonotypes. Public TCR beta family frequency separated CMV-and-HLA carriers, including in an independent cohort.

This clonotype has only one observation. The antigen is undetermined. Per germline, CDR1 SGHRS and CDR2 YFSETQ. The CDR3 is made up of 16 amino acids. The junction had 14 bases not matched to a gene; V was cut back by 1 base and J by 13 bases. A single record per CDR3 protein comes from TCRdb applying MiXCR to the reads. The sample lists about 440,000 distinct CDR3 sequences; about 33% were seen once. Material for sequencing was PBMCs. The clonotype was recovered from a human donor in good health (CMV status not recorded). Some clones in this sample may be carry-over from other donors' samples. The V gene is TRBV5-1, the J gene TRBJ1-6, with TRBD1 matching over 7 bases. CDR3 sequence: CASSLTRTGPVTPLHF. CDR3 nucleotides: TGCGCCAGCAGCTTGACTCGGACAGGCCCCGTTACTCCCCTCCACTTT.